This T cell receptor beta chain is from a study of cytomegalovirus exposure and HLA in healthy donors. Study-wide background: Assignment to the Caucasian-associated ancestry cluster applied to over 70% of the approximately 400 genotyped donors.

60 Vbeta and 13 Jbeta primers were used in PCR. Sequencing used immunoSEQ multiplex PCR; TCRdb keeps in-frame clones, though not all of them. This table holds 120,000 to 150,000 clones, 65% to 85% found once. The CDR3 runs 12 residues. CDR1 is PRHDT and CDR2 is FYEKMQ in the germline V gene (reference sequence). V gave up 4 bases and J gave up 2 bases, with 4 bases separating them. With respect to this clone: Its antigen is undetermined.

Whole-study findings and limits: Generally TCR sequences proved uncommon, though certain public TCRs appeared in numerous donors. CMV serostatus was the only recorded immune exposure for donors.

This receptor was taken from a man younger than 35 in good health and CMV-seronegative. The chain is built from TRBV13 and TRBJ2-3; no reliable D call. Sequenced input: PBMCs. CDR3 amino acids: CASSSHTDTQYF. For the CDR3, the DNA is TGTGCCAGCAGCTCCCACACAGATACGCAGTATTTT. Full variable domain (rest looked up from reference TRBV13 and TRBJ2-3): AAGVIQSPRHLIKEKRETATLKCYPIPRHDTVYWYQQGPGQDPQFLISFYEKMQSDKGSIPDRFSAQQFSDYHSELNMSSLELGDSALYFCASSSHTDTQYFGPGTRLTVL.